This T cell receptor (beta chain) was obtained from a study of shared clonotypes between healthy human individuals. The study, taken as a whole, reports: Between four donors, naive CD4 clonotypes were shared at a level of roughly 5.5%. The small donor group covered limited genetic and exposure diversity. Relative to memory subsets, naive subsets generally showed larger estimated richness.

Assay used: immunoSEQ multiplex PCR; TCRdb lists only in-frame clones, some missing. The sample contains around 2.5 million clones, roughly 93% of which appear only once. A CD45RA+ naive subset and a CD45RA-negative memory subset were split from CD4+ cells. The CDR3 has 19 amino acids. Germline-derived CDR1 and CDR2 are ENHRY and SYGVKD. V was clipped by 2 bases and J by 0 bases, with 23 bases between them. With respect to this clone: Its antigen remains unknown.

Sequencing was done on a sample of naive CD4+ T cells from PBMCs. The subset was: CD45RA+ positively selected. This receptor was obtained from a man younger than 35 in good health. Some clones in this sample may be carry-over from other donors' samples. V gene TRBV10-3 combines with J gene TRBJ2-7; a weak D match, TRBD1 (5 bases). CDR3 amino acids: CAISEANTGRKFYSYEQYF. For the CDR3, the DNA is TGTGCCATCAGTGAGGCTAATACAGGACGGAAATTCTACTCCTACGAGCAGTACTTC.